This record concerns one T cell receptor beta chain sequence. No antigen is known for it. The data derive from a study of cytomegalovirus exposure and HLA in healthy donors. On the study more broadly: HLA-typed donors contributed 80 million or so unique TCRs, which were held in an early data release. The study's findings and limits: Trimming of TCR beta V- and J-genes showed a link, identified in a later analysis, to a missense DCLRE1C variant. Cytomegalovirus association was assigned to about 150 TCR beta chains. Exclusion as indistinguishable affected some V segments, including TRBV6-2 and TRBV6-3.

The CDR3 is made up of 15 amino acids. The V gene lost 2 bases and the J gene lost 6 bases, with 17 bases spanning the gap. Germline CDR1 is SGHTA and CDR2 is FQGNSA. PCR was performed using 60 Vbeta and 13 Jbeta primers. Libraries were prepared by immunoSEQ multiplex PCR; TCRdb keeps only in-frame clonotypes and omits some of them. This table holds roughly 63,000 clones, 71% found once. This TCR came from a man aged 50 to 60 in good health and CMV-seropositive. Material: PBMCs. The chain carries TRBV7-2 and TRBJ2-7; D possibly corresponds to TRBD1 (6 bases). For the CDR3, the DNA is TGTGCCAGCAGCTTATCTGCCAGGGGAAGGGGCGAGCAGTACTTC. Translation gives CASSLSARGRGEQYF.